This TCR beta chain emerged from a study of post-analysis software for immune sequencing data. Study details: Multiple sclerosis in the patients followed relapsing-remitting, secondary progressive and progressive-relapsing courses.

This clonotype was recorded a few times. The antigen remains undetermined. Researchers reported that TCR beta cDNA libraries carried unique molecular identifiers. The source material, about 0.95 to 10 million T cells, gave rise to about 500,000 cDNA molecules. TCRdb passed the PCR reads through MiXCR, listing each CDR3 protein once. The table lists about 540,000 distinct CDR3 sequences, 30% to 40% of them singletons. Germline lookup yields CDR1 LNHDA and CDR2 SQIVND (reference sequence). CDR3 length: 14 residues. V shed 3 bases and J shed 1 base, with 7 bases lying between them. General study points: Those with multiple sclerosis, the patient group, showed significantly lower normalized Chao1 diversity than controls. Among roughly 5 TRBV segments more frequent in patients than controls were TRBV5-6, TRBV5-1 and TRBV20-1. By F measure, samples from a shared preparation batch strongly co-clustered.

J is TRBJ2-1 and V is TRBV19; weak D call: TRBD2 (5 bases). The clonotype originates from a girl aged 2 to 17 with multiple sclerosis. The specimen sequenced was blood. The DNA of the CDR3 is TGTGCCAGTAGTATTGGGGAGTCCTACAATGAGCAGTTCTTC. Its protein product is CASSIGESYNEQFF.